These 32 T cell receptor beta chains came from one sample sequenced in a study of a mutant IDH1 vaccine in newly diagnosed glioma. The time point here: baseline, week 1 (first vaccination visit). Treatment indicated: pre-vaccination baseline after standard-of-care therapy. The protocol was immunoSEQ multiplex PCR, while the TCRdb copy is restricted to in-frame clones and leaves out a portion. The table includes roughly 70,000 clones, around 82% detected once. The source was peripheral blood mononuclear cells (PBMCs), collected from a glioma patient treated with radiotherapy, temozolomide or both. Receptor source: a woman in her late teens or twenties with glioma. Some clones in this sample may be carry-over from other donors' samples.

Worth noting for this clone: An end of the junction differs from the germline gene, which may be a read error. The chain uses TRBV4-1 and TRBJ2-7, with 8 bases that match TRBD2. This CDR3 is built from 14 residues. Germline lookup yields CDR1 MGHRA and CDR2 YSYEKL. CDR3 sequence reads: CATSLRGGGYEQYF. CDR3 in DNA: TGCGCCACCAGCCTCCGGGGGGGAGGCTACGAGCAGTACTTC.

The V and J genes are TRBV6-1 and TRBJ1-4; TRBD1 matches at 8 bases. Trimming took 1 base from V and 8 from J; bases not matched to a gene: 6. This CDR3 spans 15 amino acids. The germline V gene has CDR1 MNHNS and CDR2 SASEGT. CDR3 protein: CASSEGQGAWEKLFF. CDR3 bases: TGTGCCAGCAGTGAAGGGCAGGGGGCCTGGGAAAAACTGTTTTTT.

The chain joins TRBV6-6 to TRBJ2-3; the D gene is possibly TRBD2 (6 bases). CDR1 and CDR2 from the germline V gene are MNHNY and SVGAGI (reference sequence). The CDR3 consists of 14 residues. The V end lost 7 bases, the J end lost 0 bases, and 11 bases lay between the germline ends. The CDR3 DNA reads TGTGCCAGCAACGCGGGAATAAGCACAGATACGCAGTATTTT. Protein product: CASNAGISTDTQYF.

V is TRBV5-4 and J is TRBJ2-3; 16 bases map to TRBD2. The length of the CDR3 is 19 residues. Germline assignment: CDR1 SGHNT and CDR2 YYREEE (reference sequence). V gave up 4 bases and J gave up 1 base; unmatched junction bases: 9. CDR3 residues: CASSGTGLAGGHGTDTQYF. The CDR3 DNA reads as TGTGCCAGCAGCGGGACGGGACTAGCGGGAGGGCACGGCACAGATACGCAGTATTTT.

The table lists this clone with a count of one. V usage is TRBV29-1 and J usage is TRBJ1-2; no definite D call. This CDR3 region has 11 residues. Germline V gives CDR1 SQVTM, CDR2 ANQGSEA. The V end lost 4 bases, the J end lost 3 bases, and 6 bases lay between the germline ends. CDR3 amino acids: CSVVTDYGYTF. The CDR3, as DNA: TGCAGCGTTGTAACGGACTATGGCTACACCTTC.

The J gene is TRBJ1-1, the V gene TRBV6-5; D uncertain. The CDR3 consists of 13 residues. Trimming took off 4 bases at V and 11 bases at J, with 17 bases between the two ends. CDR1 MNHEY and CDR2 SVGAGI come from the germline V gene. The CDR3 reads CASSSRRTTQAFF. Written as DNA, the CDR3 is TGTGCCAGCAGTTCCAGACGGACCACCCAGGCTTTCTTT.

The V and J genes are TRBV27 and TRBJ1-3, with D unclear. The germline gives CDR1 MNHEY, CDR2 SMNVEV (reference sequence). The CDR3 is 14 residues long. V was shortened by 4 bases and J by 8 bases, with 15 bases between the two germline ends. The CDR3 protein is CASSSSAKRDTIYF. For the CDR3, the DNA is TGTGCCAGCAGTTCTTCAGCGAAACGAGACACCATATATTTT.

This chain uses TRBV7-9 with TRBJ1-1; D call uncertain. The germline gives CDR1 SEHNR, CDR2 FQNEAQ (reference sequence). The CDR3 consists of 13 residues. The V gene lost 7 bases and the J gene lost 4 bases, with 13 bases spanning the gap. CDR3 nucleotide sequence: TGTGCCAGCACCCCAGGTTTTGGCACTGAAGCTTTCTTT. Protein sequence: CASTPGFGTEAFF.

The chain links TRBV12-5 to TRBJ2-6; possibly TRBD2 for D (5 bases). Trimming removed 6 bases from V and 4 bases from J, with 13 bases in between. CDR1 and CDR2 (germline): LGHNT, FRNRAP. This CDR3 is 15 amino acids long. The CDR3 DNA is TGTGCTAGTGGCGCGGAGGCTGGGGGGGCCAACGTCCTGACTTTC. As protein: CASGAEAGGANVLTF.

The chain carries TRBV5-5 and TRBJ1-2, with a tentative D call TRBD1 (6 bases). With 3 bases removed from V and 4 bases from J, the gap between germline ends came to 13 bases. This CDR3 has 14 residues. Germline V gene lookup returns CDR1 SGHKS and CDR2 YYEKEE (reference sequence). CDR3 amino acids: CASSSFGGAYGYTF. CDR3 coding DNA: TGTGCCAGCAGCTCGTTCGGGGGGGCCTATGGCTACACCTTC.

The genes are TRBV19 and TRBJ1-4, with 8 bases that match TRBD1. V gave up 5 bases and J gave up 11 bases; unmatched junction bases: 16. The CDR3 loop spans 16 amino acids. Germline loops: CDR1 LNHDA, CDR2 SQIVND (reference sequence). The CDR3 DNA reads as TGTGCCAGTAGTGTCCCCGGGACAGGTTACGGGGTGAAACTGTTTTTT. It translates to CASSVPGTGYGVKLFF.

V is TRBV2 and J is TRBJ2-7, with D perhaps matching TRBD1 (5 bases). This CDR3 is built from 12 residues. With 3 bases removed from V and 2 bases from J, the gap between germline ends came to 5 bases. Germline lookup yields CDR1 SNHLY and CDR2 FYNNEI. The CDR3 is CASSETAYEQYF. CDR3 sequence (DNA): TGTGCCAGCAGTGAGACAGCCTACGAGCAGTACTTC.

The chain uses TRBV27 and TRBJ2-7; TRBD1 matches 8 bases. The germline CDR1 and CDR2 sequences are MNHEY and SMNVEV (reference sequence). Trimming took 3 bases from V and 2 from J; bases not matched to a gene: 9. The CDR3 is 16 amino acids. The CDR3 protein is CASSFSMGQAAYEQYF. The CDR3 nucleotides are TGTGCCAGCAGTTTTTCTATGGGACAGGCGGCCTACGAGCAGTACTTC.

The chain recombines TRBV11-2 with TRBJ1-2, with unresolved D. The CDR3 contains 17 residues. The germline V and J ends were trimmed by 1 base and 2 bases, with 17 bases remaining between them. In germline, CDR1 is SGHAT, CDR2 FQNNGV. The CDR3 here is CASSLVGSAYSNYGYTF. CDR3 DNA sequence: TGTGCCAGCAGCTTAGTAGGGAGCGCCTATTCCAACTATGGCTACACCTTC. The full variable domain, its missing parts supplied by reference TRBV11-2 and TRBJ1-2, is EAGVAQSPRYKIIEKRQSVAFWCNPISGHATLYWYQQILGQGPKLLIQFQNNGVVDDSQLPKDRFSAERLKGVDSTLKIQPAKLEDSAVYLCASSLVGSAYSNYGYTFGSGTRLTVV.

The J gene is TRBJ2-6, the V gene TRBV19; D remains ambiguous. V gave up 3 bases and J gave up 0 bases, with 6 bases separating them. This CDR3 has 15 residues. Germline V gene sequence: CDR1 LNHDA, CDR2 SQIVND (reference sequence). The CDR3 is CASSIIHSGANVLTF. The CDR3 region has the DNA TGTGCCAGTAGTATTATCCACTCTGGGGCCAACGTCCTGACTTTC.

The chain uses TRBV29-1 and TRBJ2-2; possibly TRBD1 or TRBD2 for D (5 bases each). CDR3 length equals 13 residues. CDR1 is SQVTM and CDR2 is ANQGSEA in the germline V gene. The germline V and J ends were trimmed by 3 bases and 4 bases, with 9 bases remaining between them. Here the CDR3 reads CSVEGVGTGELFF. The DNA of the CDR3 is TGCAGCGTTGAGGGGGTAGGCACCGGGGAGCTGTTTTTT.

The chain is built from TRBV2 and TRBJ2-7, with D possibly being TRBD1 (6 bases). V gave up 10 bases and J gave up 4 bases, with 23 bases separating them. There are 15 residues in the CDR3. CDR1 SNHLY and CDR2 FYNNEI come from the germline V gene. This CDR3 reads CATDLNGGASYEQYF. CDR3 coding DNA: TGTGCCACCGACCTAAATGGGGGCGCGAGTTACGAGCAGTACTTC.

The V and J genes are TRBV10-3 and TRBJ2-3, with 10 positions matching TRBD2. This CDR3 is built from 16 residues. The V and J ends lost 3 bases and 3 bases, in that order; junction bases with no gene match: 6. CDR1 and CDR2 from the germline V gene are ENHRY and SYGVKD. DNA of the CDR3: TGTGCCATCAGTGATAGGAGCGGGGGGGGGACAGATACGCAGTATTTT. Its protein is CAISDRSGGGTDTQYF.

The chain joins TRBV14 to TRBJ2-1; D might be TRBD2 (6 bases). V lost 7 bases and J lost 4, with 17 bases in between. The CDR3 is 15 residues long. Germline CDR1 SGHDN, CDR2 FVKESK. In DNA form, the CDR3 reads TGTGCCAGCACCCTCTTAGGGACTCCGTACAATGAGCAGTTCTTC. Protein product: CASTLLGTPYNEQFF.

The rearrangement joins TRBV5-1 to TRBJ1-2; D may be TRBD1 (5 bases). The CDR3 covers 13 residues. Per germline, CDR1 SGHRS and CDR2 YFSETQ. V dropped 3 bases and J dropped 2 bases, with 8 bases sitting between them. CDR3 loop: CASSSSGNYGYTF. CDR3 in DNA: TGCGCCAGCAGCTCCTCAGGGAACTATGGCTACACCTTC. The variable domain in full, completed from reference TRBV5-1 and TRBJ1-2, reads KAGVTQTPRYLIKTRGQQVTLSCSPISGHRSVSWYQQTPGQGLQFLFEYFSETQRNKGNFPGRFSGRQFSNSRSEMNVSTLELGDSALYLCASSSSGNYGYTFGSGTRLTVV.

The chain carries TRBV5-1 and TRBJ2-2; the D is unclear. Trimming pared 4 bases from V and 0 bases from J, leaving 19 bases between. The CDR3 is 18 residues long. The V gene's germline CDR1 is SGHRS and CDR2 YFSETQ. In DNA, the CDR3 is TGCGCCAGCAGCCCCCCTACGGGCCTTAACGCGAACACCGGGGAGCTGTTTTTT. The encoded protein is CASSPPTGLNANTGELFF.

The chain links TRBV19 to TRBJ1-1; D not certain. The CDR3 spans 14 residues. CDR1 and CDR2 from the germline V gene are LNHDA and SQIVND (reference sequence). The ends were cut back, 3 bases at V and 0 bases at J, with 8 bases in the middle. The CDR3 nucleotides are TGTGCCAGTAGTATTGCGGGAATGAACACTGAAGCTTTCTTT. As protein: CASSIAGMNTEAFF.

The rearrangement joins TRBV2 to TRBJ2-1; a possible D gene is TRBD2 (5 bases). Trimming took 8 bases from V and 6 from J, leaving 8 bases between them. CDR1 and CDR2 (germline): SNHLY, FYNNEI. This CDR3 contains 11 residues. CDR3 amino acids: CASRGVNEQFF. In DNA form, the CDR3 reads TGTGCCAGCCGGGGAGTCAATGAGCAGTTCTTC. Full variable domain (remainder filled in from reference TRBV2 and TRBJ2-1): EPEVTQTPSHQVTQMGQEVILRCVPISNHLYFYWYRQILGQKVEFLVSFYNNEISEKSEIFDDQFSVERPDGSNFTLKIRSTKLEDSAMYFCASRGVNEQFFGPGTRLTVL.

The CDR3 nucleotides read TGTGCCAGCATTTCCGGGTCCCACAATGAGCAGTTCTTC. Its translation: CASISGSHNEQFF. The chain links TRBV2 to TRBJ2-1; D is ambiguous. The CDR3 runs 13 residues. Per the germline V gene, CDR1 is SNHLY and CDR2 is FYNNEI. V lost 7 bases to trimming and J lost 5 bases, with 12 bases between them. Using reference TRBV2 and TRBJ2-1 for the parts outside the CDR3, the full variable domain is EPEVTQTPSHQVTQMGQEVILRCVPISNHLYFYWYRQILGQKVEFLVSFYNNEISEKSEIFDDQFSVERPDGSNFTLKIRSTKLEDSAMYFCASISGSHNEQFFGPGTRLTVL.

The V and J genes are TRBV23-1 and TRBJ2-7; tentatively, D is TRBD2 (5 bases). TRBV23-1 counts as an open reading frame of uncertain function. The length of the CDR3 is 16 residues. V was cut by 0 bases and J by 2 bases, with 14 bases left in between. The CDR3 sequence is CASSQSMVEGAYEQYF. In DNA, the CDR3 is TGCGCCAGCAGTCAATCCATGGTTGAGGGAGCCTACGAGCAGTACTTC.

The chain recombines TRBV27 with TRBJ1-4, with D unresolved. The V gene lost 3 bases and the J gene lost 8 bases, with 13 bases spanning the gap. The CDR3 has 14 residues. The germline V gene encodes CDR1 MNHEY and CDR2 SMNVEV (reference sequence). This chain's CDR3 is CASSFRRTGEKLFF. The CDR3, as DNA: TGTGCCAGCAGTTTCCGCAGGACTGGGGAAAAACTGTTTTTT.

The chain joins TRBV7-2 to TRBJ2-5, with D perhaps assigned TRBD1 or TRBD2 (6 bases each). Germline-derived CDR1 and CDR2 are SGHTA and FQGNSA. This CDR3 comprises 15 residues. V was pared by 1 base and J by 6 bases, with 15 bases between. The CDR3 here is CASSLDGGYLQTQYF. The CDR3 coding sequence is TGTGCCAGCAGCTTAGACGGGGGCTACCTACAGACCCAGTACTTC.

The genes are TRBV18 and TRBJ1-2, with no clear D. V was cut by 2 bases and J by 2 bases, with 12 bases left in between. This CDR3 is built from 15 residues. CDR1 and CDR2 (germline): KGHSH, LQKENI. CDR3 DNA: TGTGCCAGCTCACCAAGAGGCTCTATAAACTATGGCTACACCTTC. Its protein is CASSPRGSINYGYTF.

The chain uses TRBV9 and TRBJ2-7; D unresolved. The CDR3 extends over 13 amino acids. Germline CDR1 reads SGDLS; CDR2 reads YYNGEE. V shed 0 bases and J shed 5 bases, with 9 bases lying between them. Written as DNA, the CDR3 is TGTGCCAGCAGCGTAGGGCTACTCCACGAGCAGTACTTC. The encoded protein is CASSVGLLHEQYF.

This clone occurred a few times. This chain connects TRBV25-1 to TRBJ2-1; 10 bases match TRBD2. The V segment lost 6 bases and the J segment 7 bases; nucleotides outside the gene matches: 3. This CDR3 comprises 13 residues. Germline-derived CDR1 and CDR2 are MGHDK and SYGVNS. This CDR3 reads CASRSGRGNEQFF. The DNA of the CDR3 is TGTGCCAGCAGAAGCGGGAGGGGGAATGAGCAGTTCTTC.

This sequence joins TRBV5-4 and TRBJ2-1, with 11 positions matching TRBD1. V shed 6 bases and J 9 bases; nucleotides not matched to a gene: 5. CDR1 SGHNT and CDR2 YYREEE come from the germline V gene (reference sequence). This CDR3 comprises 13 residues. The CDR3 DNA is TGTGCCAGCAACCGGGACAGGGGGTTTGAGCAGTTCTTC. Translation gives CASNRDRGFEQFF.

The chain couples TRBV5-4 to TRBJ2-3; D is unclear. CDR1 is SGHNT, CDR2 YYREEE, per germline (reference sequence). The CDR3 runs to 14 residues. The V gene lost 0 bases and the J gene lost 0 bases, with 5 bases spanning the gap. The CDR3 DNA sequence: TGTGCCAGCAGCTTGGGCCCTAGCACAGATACGCAGTATTTT. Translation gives CASSLGPSTDTQYF.